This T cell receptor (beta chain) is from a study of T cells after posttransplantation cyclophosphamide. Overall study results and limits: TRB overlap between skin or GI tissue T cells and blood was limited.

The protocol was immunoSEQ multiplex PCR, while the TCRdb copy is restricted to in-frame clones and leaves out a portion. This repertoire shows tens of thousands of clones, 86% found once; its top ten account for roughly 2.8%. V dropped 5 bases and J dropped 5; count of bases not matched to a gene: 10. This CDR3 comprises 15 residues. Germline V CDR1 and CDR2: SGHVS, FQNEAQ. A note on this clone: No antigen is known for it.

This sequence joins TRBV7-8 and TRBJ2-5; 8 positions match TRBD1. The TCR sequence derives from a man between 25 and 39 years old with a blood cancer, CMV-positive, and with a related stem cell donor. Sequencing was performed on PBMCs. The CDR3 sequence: CASSETGGLRETQYF. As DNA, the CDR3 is TGTGCCAGCAGCGAAACAGGGGGGCTTCGGGAGACCCAGTACTTC. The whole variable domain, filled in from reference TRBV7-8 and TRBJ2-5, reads GAGVSQSPRYKVAKRGQDVALRCDPISGHVSLFWYQQALGQGPEFLTYFQNEAQLDKSGLPSDRFFAERPEGSVSTLKIQRTQQEDSAVYLCASSETGGLRETQYFGPGTRLLVL.